The present TCR beta chain was sequenced within a study of a mutant IDH1 vaccine in newly diagnosed glioma. Study at large: Investigators started vaccination 4-6 weeks after radiotherapy alone, or with temozolomide cycles. Patients previously underwent radiotherapy, temozolomide, or both, and most underwent both. Overall study results and limits: Among top peripheral T cell clonotypes, changes seemed unrelated to pseudoprogression.

As for this clone: The antigen remains undetermined.

Germline V gene data show CDR1 as KGHSH and CDR2 as LQKENI. V lost 3 bases to trimming and J lost 1 base, with 7 bases between them. CDR3 size: 14 residues. Sample time point: week 35, safety follow-up. The vaccine gave 300 ug of a 20-mer mutant IDH1 peptide subcutaneously per dose. Astrocytomas that were new, WHO grade 3 or 4, IDH1-mutant and ATRX-lost were present in the donors. Here immunoSEQ multiplex PCR was the method, and the copy in TCRdb shows in-frame clones only, minus some. The sample comprises about 32,000 clones, roughly 80% of which are singletons, and around 7% rests with the top ten. This chain connects TRBV18 to TRBJ1-5, with no clear D. The clonotype comes from a woman in her late teens or twenties with glioma. Here the sequenced sample was PBMCs, taken from a glioma patient whose treatment included an IDH1 peptide vaccine. The CDR3 region is CASSPAASNQPQHF. In nucleotides, the CDR3 is TGTGCCAGCTCACCGGCAGCGAGCAATCAGCCCCAGCATTTT.